This T cell receptor beta chain stems from a study of blood T cell repertoires in COVID-19. Method: immunoSEQ multiplex PCR; TCRdb's copy keeps in-frame clones and lacks some. Of fewer than 95,000 clones listed, 70% to 90% were seen once; the top ten hold nearly 5%. Only a few counts were recorded for this clone. Losses at the gene ends were 1 base for V and 7 bases for J; bases not matched to a gene: 3. Germline CDR1 and CDR2: SGDLS and YYNGEE. The CDR3 covers 13 residues. The sequencing sample was made of peripheral blood. The TCR originated in a woman of 80 years or more with acute or convalescent COVID-19. V is TRBV9 and J is TRBJ1-1, with 8 bases that match TRBD1. CDR3 in DNA: TGTGCCAGCAGCGTAATCGACAGGGGTGAAGCTTTCTTT. Its protein product is CASSVIDRGEAFF.